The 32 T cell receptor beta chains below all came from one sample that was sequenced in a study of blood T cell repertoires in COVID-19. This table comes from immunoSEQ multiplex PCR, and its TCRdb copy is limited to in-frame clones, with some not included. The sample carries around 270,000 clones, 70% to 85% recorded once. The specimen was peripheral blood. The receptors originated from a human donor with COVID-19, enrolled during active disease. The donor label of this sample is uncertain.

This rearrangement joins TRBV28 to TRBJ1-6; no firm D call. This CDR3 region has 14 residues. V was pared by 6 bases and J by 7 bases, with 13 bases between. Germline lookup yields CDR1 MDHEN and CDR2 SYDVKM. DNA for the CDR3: TGTGCCAGCAGCTTAGGCCTGGAGAATTCACCCCTCCACTTT. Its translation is CASSLGLENSPLHF. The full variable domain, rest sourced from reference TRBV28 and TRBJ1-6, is DVKVTQSSRYLVKRTGEKVFLECVQDMDHENMFWYRQDPGLGLRLIYFSYDVKMKEKGDIPEGYSVSREKKERFSLILESASTNQTSMYLCASSLGLENSPLHFGNGTRLTVT.

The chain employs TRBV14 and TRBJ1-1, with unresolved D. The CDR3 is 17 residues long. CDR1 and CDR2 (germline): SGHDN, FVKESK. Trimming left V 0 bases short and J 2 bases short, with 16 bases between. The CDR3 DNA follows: TGTGCCAGCAGCCAAGATCTGGGCGCTCTAACCAACACTGAAGCTTTCTTT. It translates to CASSQDLGALTNTEAFF.

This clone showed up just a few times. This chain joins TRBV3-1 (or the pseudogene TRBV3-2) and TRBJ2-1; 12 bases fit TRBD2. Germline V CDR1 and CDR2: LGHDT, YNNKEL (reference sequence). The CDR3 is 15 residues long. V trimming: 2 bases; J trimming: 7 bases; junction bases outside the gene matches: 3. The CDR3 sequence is CASSQLAGGPNEQFF. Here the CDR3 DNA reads TGTGCCAGCAGCCAACTAGCGGGAGGGCCGAATGAGCAGTTCTTC.

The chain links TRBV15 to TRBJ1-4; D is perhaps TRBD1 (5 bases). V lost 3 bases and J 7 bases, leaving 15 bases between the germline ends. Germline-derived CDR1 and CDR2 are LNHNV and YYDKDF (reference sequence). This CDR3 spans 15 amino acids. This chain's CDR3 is CATSRTRERGEKLFF. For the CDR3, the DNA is TGTGCCACCAGCAGGACTAGGGAAAGGGGTGAAAAACTGTTTTTT.

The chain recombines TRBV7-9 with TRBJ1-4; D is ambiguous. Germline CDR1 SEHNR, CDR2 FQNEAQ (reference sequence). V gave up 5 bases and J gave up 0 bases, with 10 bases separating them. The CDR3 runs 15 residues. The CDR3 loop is CASSDAGSTNEKLFF. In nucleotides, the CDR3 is TGTGCCAGCAGCGATGCAGGTTCAACTAATGAAAAACTGTTTTTT.

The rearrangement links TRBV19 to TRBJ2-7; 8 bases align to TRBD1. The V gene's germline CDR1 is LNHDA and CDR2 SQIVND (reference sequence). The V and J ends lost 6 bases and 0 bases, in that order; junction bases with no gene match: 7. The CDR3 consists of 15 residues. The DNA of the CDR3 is TGTGCCAGTAGCCCGGACAGGGTCAGCTCCTACGAGCAGTACTTC. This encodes CASSPDRVSSYEQYF. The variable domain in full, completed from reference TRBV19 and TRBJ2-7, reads DGGITQSPKYLFRKEGQNVTLSCEQNLNHDAMYWYRQDPGQGLRLIYYSQIVNDFQKGDIAEGYSVSREKKESFPLTVTSAQKNPTAFYLCASSPDRVSSYEQYFGPGTRLTVT.

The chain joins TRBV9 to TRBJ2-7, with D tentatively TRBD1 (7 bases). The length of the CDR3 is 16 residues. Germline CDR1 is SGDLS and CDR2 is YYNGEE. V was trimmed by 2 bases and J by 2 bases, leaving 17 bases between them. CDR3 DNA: TGTGCCAGCAGCGTCGGACAGGTCCCGGGGGCCTACGAGCAGTACTTC. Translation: CASSVGQVPGAYEQYF.

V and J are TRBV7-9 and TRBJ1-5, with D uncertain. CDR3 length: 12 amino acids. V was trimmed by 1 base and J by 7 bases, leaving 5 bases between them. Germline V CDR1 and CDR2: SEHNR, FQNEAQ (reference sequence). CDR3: CASSLGVQPQHF. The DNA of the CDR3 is TGTGCCAGCAGCTTAGGAGTCCAGCCCCAGCATTTT.

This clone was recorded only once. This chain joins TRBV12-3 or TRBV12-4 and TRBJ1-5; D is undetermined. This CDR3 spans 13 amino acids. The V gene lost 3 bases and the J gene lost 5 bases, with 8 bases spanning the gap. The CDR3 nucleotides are TGTGCCAGCAGTTTTTATGCAGATCAGCCCCAGCATTTT. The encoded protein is CASSFYADQPQHF.

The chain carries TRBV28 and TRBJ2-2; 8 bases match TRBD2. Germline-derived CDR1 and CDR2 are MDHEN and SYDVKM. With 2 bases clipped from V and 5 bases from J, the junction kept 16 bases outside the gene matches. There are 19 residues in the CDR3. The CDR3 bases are TGTGCCAGCAGTTTAGCGGTGGGACGGGCTAGCGGGTTTACCGGGGAGCTGTTTTTT. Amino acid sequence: CASSLAVGRASGFTGELFF. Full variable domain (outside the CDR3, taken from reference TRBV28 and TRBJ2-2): DVKVTQSSRYLVKRTGEKVFLECVQDMDHENMFWYRQDPGLGLRLIYFSYDVKMKEKGDIPEGYSVSREKKERFSLILESASTNQTSMYLCASSLAVGRASGFTGELFFGEGSRLTVL.

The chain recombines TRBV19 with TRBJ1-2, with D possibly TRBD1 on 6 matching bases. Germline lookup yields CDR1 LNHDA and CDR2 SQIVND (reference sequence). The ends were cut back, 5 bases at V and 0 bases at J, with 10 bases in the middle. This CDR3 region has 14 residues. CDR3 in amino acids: CASSLTGSNYGYTF. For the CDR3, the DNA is TGTGCCAGTAGTTTGACAGGTTCTAACTATGGCTACACCTTC.

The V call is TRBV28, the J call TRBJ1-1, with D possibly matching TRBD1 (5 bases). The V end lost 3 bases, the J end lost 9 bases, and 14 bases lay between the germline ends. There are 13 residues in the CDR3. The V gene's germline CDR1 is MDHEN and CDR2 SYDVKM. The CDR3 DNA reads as TGTGCCAGCAGTTTTTGGGGGGGTGATCAAGCTTTCTTT. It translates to CASSFWGGDQAFF.

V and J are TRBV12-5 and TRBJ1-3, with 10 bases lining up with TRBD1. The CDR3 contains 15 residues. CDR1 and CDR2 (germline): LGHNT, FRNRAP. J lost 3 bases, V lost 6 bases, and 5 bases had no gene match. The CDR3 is CASGPGTGVGNTIYF. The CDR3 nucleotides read TGTGCTAGTGGCCCCGGGACAGGGGTTGGAAACACCATATATTTT.

For the CDR3, the DNA is TGCAGCGTTCATCAGGGGGCTAGCGGCACCGGGGAGCTGTTTTTT. Translating it yields CSVHQGASGTGELFF. The chain carries TRBV29-1 and TRBJ2-2, with D possibly TRBD1 on 8 matching bases. This CDR3 contains 15 residues. Germline V gene data show CDR1 as SQVTM and CDR2 as ANQGSEA. Trimming took off 5 bases at V and 4 bases at J, with 17 bases between the two ends.

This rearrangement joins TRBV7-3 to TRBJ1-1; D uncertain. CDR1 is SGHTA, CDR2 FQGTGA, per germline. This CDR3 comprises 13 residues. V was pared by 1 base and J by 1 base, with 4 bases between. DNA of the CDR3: TGTGCCAGCAGCTTAAGCGCGAACACTGAAGCTTTCTTT. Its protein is CASSLSANTEAFF.

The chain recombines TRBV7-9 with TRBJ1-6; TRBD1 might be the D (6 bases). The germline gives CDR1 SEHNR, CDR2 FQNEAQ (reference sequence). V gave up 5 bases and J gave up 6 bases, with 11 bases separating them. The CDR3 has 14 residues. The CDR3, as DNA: TGTGCCAGCAGCCCGAGGGGGTTTAATTCACCCCTCCACTTT. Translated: CASSPRGFNSPLHF.

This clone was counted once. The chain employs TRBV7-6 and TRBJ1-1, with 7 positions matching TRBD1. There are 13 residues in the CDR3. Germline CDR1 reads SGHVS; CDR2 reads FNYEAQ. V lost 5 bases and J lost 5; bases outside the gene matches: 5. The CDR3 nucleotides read TGTGCCAGCAGCCAAGCCAGGGGGACTGAAGCTTTCTTT. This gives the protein CASSQARGTEAFF.

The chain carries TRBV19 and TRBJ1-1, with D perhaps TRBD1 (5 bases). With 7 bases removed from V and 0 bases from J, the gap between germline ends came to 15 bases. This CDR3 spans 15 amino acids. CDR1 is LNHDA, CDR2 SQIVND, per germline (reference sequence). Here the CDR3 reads CASTSWGGMNTEAFF. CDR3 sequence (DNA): TGTGCCAGTACCTCATGGGGGGGAATGAACACTGAAGCTTTCTTT.

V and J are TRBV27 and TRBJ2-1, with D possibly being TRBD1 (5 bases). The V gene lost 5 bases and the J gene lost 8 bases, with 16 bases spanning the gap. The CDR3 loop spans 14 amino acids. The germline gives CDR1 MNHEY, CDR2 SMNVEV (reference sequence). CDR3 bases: TGTGCCAGCAGTCCCAGGGCCGGCCCCTATGAGCAGTTCTTC. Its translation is CASSPRAGPYEQFF.

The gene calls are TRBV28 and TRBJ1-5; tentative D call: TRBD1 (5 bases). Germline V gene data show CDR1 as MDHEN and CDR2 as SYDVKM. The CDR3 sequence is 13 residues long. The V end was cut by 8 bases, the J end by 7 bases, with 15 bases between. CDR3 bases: TGTGCCAGCCATACGGCAGGGTGGCAGCCCCAGCATTTT. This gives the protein CASHTAGWQPQHF.

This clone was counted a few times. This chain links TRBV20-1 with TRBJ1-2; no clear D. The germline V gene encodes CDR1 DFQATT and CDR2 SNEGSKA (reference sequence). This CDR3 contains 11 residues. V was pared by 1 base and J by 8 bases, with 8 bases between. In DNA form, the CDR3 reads TGCAGTGCTAGAGTGGGCCAAGGCTACACCTTC. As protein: CSARVGQGYTF.

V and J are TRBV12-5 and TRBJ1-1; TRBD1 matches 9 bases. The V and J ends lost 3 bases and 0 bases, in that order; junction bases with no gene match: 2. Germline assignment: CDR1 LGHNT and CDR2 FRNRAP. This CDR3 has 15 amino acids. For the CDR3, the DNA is TGTGCTAGTGGTTTAGGACAGGGGTTGAACACTGAAGCTTTCTTT. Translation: CASGLGQGLNTEAFF.

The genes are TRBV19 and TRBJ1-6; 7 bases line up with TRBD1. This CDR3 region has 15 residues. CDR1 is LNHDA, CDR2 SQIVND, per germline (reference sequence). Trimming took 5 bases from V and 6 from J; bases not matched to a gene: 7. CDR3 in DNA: TGTGCCAGTAGTGCCCAGGGGGGTGCTAATTCACCCCTCCACTTT. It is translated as CASSAQGGANSPLHF.

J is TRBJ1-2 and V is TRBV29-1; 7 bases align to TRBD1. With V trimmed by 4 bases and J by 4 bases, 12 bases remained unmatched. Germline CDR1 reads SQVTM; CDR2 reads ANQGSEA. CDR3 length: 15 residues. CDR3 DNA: TGCAGCGTTGTCGGGACAGAAAATTTCGTCTATGGCTACACCTTC. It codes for CSVVGTENFVYGYTF.

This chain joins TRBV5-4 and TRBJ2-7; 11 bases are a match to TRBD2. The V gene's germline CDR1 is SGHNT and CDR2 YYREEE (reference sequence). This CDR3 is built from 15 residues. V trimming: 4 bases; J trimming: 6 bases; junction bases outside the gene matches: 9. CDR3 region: CASSRDSSGGSEQYF. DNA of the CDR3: TGTGCCAGCAGCCGGGATTCTAGCGGGGGGTCCGAGCAGTACTTC.

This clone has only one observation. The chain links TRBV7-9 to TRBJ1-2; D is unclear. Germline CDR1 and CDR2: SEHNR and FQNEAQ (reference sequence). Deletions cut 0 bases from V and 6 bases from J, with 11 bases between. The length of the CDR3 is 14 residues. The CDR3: CASSLAMEGHGYTF. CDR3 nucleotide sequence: TGTGCCAGCAGCTTAGCGATGGAGGGTCATGGCTACACCTTC. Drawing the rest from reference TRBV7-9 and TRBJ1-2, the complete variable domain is DTGVSQNPRHKITKRGQNVTFRCDPISEHNRLYWYRQTLGQGPEFLTYFQNEAQLEKSRLLSDRFSAERPKGSFSTLEIQRTEQGDSAMYLCASSLAMEGHGYTFGSGTRLTVV.

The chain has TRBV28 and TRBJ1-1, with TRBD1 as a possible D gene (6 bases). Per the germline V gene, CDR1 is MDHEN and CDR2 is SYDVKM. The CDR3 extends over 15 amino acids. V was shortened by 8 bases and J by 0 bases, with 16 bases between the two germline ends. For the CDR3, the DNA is TGTGCCAGCGTAGGGGGAGGGCAGTTGAACACTGAAGCTTTCTTT. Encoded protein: CASVGGGQLNTEAFF. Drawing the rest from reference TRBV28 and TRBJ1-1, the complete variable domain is DVKVTQSSRYLVKRTGEKVFLECVQDMDHENMFWYRQDPGLGLRLIYFSYDVKMKEKGDIPEGYSVSREKKERFSLILESASTNQTSMYLCASVGGGQLNTEAFFGQGTRLTVV.

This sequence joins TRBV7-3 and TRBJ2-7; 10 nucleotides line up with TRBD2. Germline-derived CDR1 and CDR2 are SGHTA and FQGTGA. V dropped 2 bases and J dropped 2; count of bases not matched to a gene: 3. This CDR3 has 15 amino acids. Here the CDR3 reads CASSLYLAGAYEQYF. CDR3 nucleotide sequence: TGTGCCAGCAGCTTATACCTAGCGGGGGCCTACGAGCAGTACTTC.

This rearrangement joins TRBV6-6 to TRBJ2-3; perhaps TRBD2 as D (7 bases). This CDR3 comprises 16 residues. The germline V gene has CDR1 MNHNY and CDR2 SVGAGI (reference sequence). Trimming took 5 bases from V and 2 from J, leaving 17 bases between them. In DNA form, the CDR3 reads TGTGCCAGCAGTAGGGGGACTACGATTGTCACAGATACGCAGTATTTT. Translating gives CASSRGTTIVTDTQYF.

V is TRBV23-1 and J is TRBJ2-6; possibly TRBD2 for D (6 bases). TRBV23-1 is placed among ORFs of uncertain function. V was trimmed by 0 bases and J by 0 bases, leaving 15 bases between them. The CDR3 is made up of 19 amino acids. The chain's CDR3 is CASSQSIPGEASGANVLTF. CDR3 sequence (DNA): TGCGCCAGCAGTCAATCGATACCGGGGGAGGCCTCTGGGGCCAACGTCCTGACTTTC.

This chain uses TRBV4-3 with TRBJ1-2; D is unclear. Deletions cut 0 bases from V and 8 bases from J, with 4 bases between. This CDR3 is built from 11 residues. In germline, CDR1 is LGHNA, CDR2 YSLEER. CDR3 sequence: CASSQDGGYTF. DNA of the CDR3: TGCGCCAGCAGCCAAGACGGGGGCTACACCTTC.

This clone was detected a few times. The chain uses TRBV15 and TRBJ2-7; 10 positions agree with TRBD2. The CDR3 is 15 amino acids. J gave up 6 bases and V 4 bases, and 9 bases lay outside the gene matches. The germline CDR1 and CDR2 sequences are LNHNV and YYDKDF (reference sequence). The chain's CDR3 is CATSTRTSGGSEQYF. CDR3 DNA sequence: TGTGCCACCAGCACTCGGACTAGCGGAGGGTCCGAGCAGTACTTC.